The clone carrying this T cell receptor beta chain was counted between two and nine times. The CDR3 runs 15 residues. V was pared by 7 bases and J by 0 bases, with 17 bases between. Germline V gives CDR1 SQVTM, CDR2 ANQGSEA. This specimen belongs to a study of T cell changes during pregnancy in multiple sclerosis. The method was immunoSEQ multiplex PCR; TCRdb's version includes in-frame clones alone and lacks a portion of them. The data contain approximately 130,000 clones, approximately 94% of them singletons. Sequencing used peripheral blood, obtained before pregnancy. The sequence came from a female donor with multiple sclerosis, enrolled in a pregnancy study. The chain combines TRBV29-1 with TRBJ2-3; a weak D match, TRBD2 (6 bases). CDR3 nucleotides: TGCAGCGCGGTCGGGACTCCAGCTAGCACAGATACGCAGTATTTT. This sequence encodes CSAVGTPASTDTQYF.